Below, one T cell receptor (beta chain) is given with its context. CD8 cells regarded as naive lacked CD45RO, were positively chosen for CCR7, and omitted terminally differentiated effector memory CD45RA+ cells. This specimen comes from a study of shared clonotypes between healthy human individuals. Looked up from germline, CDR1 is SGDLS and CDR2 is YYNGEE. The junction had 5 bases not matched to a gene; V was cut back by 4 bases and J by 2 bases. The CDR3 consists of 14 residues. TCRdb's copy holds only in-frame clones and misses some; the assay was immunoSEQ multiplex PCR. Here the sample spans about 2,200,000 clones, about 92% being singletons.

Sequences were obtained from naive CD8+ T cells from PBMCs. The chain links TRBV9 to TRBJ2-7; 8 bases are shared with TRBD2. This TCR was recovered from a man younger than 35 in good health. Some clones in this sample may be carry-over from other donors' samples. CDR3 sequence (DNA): TGTGCCAGCAGCCCCCAGCGGGAGCCCTACGAGCAGTACTTC. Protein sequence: CASSPQREPYEQYF. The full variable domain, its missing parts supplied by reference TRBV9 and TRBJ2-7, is DSGVTQTPKHLITATGQRVTLRCSPRSGDLSVYWYQQSLDQGLQFLIQYYNGEERAKGNILERFSAQQFPDLHSELNLSSLELGDSALYFCASSPQREPYEQYFGPGTRLTVT.